This entry concerns a single T cell receptor beta chain. The data were produced by immunoSEQ multiplex PCR, yet TCRdb's version contains in-frame clones alone and is incomplete. The sample contains about 220,000 clones, roughly 80% of which appear only once. This sample stems from a study of blood T cell repertoires in COVID-19. Study context: The origin of the acute and convalescent COVID-19 samples was the United States, Italy and Spain.

The CDR3 sequence is 14 residues long. Germline-derived CDR1 and CDR2 are KGHDR and SFDVKD. Trimming stripped 2 bases from V and 6 bases from J, with 7 bases between. The receptor's source is a woman between 25 and 40 years old who had recovered from COVID-19. Sequenced material: peripheral blood. The rearrangement links TRBV24-1 to TRBJ1-6; D is ambiguous. Here the CDR3 DNA reads TGTGCCACCAGTGATTCGGGGTCTAATTCACCCCTCCACTTT. It yields the protein CATSDSGSNSPLHF.